This TCR beta chain was sequenced in a study of technical replicates of blood from several donors. CDR1 is GTSNPN and CDR2 is SVGIG in the germline V gene (reference sequence). V was pared by 6 bases and J by 1 base, with 9 bases between. This CDR3 has 12 residues. The method was immunoSEQ multiplex PCR; TCRdb's version includes in-frame clones alone and lacks a portion of them. The data contain approximately 94,000 clones, roughly 95% of them seen just once; the ten biggest clones take up about 0.38%. The receptor was derived from a human donor in good health. Material for sequencing was T cells isolated from PBMCs. The rearrangement joins TRBV30 to TRBJ1-1; tentatively, D is TRBD1 (6 bases). The CDR3 is CACVGGNTEAFF. CDR3 sequence (DNA): TGTGCCTGCGTAGGGGGGAACACTGAAGCTTTCTTT.